A selection of T cell receptor beta chains follows, all from one sample in a study of T cell responses to AZD1222 COVID-19 vaccine. Clones were sequenced by immunoSEQ multiplex PCR, and TCRdb holds only the in-frame ones, with some missing. The sample consists of 150,000 to 200,000 clones, about 92% of them appearing once. This sample comprised peripheral blood, obtained on day 0 of AZD1222 vaccination. These receptors were collected from an adult in good health. Both conserved end residues are part of each CDR3. The order of the fields is clone size, D gene, V gene, J gene, CDR3 DNA, CDR3 protein. D genes are given only for firm matches. Clone size, where shown, is once, few, many, or a class for clones that have expanded.

>once|TRBD2|TRBV16|TRBJ2-2
TGTGCCAGCAGCCAATCAGATACTAGCGGGCTCCGCACCGGGGAGCTGTTTTTT
CASSQSDTSGLRTGELFF
>.|.|TRBV5-4|TRBJ1-1
TGTGCCAGCAGCTTGGACGGGGGTCAGGACACTGAAGCTTTCTTT
CASSLDGGQDTEAFF
>.|.|TRBV28|TRBJ1-6
TGTGCCAGCAGCTATACAGGGAATAATTCACCCCTCCACTTT
CASSYTGNNSPLHF
>.|TRBD1|TRBV19|TRBJ1-1
TGTGCCAGTAGTATGGGGGACAGGGTCACTGAAGCTTTCTTT
CASSMGDRVTEAFF
>.|.|TRBV10-3|TRBJ2-2
TGTGCCATCAGTGAGTCCCTGGGGGTGCTGGTCCCCGGGGAGCTGTTTTTT
CAISESLGVLVPGELFF
>few|.|TRBV3-1/TRBV3-2|TRBJ1-1
TGTGCCAGCAGCCGGGGTATCGGGAACACTGAAGCTTTCTTT
CASSRGIGNTEAFF
>.|.|TRBV7-8|TRBJ1-4
TGTGCCAGCAGCTTATGGGGGCTGGCGGCTAATGAAAAACTGTTTTTT
CASSLWGLAANEKLFF
>.|.|TRBV11-3|TRBJ2-1
TGTGCCAGCAGCTCAGACTGGAGGGCCTACAATGAGCAGTTCTTC
CASSSDWRAYNEQFF
>once|.|TRBV2|TRBJ1-2
TGTGCCAGCAGTCCGAACTATGGCTACACCTTC
CASSPNYGYTF
>.|.|TRBV10-2|TRBJ1-5
TGCGCCAGCAGTGAGACCTTTCAAGGGGGTCCCCAGCATTTT
CASSETFQGGPQHF
>.|.|TRBV6-6|TRBJ1-2
TGTGCCAGCAGTTACCCCGGGACAAACTATGGCTACACCTTC
CASSYPGTNYGYTF
>.|.|TRBV18|TRBJ1-5
TGTGCCAGCTCACCAGATAGAAATCAGCCCCAGCATTTT
CASSPDRNQPQHF
>.|.|TRBV10-1|TRBJ2-6
TGCGCCAGCAGAAAATGGACACGATCCTCTGGGGCCAACGTCCTGACTTTC
CASRKWTRSSGANVLTF
>.|.|TRBV4-1|TRBJ1-2
TGCGCCAGCAGCCAACCGGAGACTCAGGGACTGCGGGGCTACACCTTC
CASSQPETQGLRGYTF
>.|.|TRBV4-3|TRBJ1-2
TGCGCCAGCAGCCAAGATGTGCTGGGAGGCTACACCTTC
CASSQDVLGGYTF
>.|TRBD2|TRBV14|TRBJ2-1
TGTGCCAGCAGCCAAGAGGGGTACGGGACTAGCGGGAGTCGCGAGCAGTTCTTC
CASSQEGYGTSGSREQFF
>few|.|TRBV19|TRBJ1-1
TGTGCCAGTAGTATGGGGTTGAGTCGAGAAGCTTTCTTT
CASSMGLSREAFF
>.|TRBD2|TRBV27|TRBJ2-1
TGTGCCAGCAGACTAGCGCCAGGGAGTTACAATGAGCAGTTCTTC
CASRLAPGSYNEQFF
>.|.|TRBV5-4|TRBJ1-2
TGTGCCAGCAGGAGGGGGAGGGAACCGTATGGCTACACCTTC
CASRRGREPYGYTF
>few|.|TRBV15|TRBJ1-1
TGTGCCACCAGCAGAGATCGATTTGAGGGGGAAGCTGAAGCTTTCTTT
CATSRDRFEGEAEAFF
>.|.|TRBV5-4|TRBJ2-5
TGTGCCAGCAGCGCGAAGGGAGGCCAAGAGACCCAGTACTTC
CASSAKGGQETQYF
>.|.|TRBV5-1|TRBJ1-6
TGCGCCAGCAGCTCGGAAGTCGGGACTTCACCCCTCCACTTT
CASSSEVGTSPLHF
>.|.|TRBV3-1/TRBV3-2|TRBJ2-3
TGTGCCAGCAGCCAACTAGCTAGCACAGATACGCAGTATTTT
CASSQLASTDTQYF
>.|.|TRBV10-3|TRBJ1-2
TGTGCCATCAGTGAGGAGCCGACCGGGGTAGCTAACTATGGCTACACCTTC
CAISEEPTGVANYGYTF
>.|TRBD2|TRBV19|TRBJ2-4
TGTGCCAGTAGTTGGACTAGCGGGGCCCAAAACATTCAGTACTTC
CASSWTSGAQNIQYF
>.|.|TRBV24-1|TRBJ2-4
TGTGCCACCAGTGACCCGACTGTCACCAAAAACATTCAGTACTTC
CATSDPTVTKNIQYF